These 5 T cell receptor beta chains were sequenced from one sample in a study of CD8 T cells in ankylosing spondylitis. One entry per CDR3 protein results from TCRdb running MiXCR on the 5' RACE reads. The sample contains roughly 150,000 distinct CDR3 sequences, about 6.7% of which appear only once. Sequencing was performed on blood, either unsorted or a sorted T cell fraction (not recorded which). These receptors were collected from a female donor with ankylosing spondylitis or in good health (not recorded which).

This clonotype appeared many times. The gene calls are TRBV12-3 or TRBV12-4 and TRBJ1-2; no firm D call. Trimming pared 3 bases from V and 7 bases from J, leaving 18 bases between. This CDR3 has 15 residues. The CDR3 DNA follows: TGTGCCAGCAGTTTTATGGGAGTTCAGTCGTCTGGCTACACCTTC. Protein product: CASSFMGVQSSGYTF.

This clonotype was recorded many times. The V call is TRBV30, the J call TRBJ2-3; D call uncertain. CDR1 and CDR2 (germline): GTSNPN, SVGIG (reference sequence). The CDR3 loop spans 12 amino acids. Trimming pared 2 bases from V and 2 bases from J, leaving 5 bases between. CDR3: CAWSHTTDTQYF. The CDR3 DNA reads TGTGCCTGGAGTCATACCACAGATACGCAGTATTTT.

Notes on this clonotype: A single base separates this from a much larger clone, so it may be a read error. V is TRBV20-1 and J is TRBJ1-4; no reliable D call. The V end was cut by 3 bases, the J end by 11 bases, with 16 bases between. In germline, CDR1 is DFQATT, CDR2 SNEGSKA (reference sequence). The CDR3 loop spans 13 amino acids. CDR3 sequence: CSASPEWEDKLFF. The CDR3 bases are TGCAGTGCTAGCCCAGAGTGGGAGGATAAACTGTTTTTT.

This clonotype was seen at least ten times. The chain links TRBV3-1 to TRBJ1-1; D gene ambiguous. Germline-derived CDR1 and CDR2 are LGHDT and YNNKEL (reference sequence). CDR3 length: 14 residues. Trimming took off 2 bases at V and 1 base at J, with 8 bases between the two ends. CDR3 amino acids: CASSQMWGNTEAFF. CDR3 coding DNA: TGTGCCAGCAGCCAAATGTGGGGGAACACTGAAGCTTTCTTT.

This clonotype was recorded at least ten times. J is TRBJ1-6 and V is TRBV20-1; no clear D. The CDR3 spans 13 residues. V dropped 7 bases and J dropped 14 bases, with 21 bases sitting between them. Germline V lookup: CDR1 DFQATT, CDR2 SNEGSKA (reference sequence). This chain's CDR3 is CSVAIGGSPTLHF. CDR3 bases: TGCAGTGTTGCTATAGGCGGAAGCCCCACCCTCCACTTT.